This TCR beta chain was recorded in a study of blood T cell repertoires in COVID-19. About the research overall: From the United States, Italy and Spain came samples of acute and convalescent COVID-19. Sample material is recorded as cDNA or gDNA derived from T cells, B-cell-depleted T cells, or PBMCs.

Per the study methods: Estimated nucleated cell counts came from reference gene primer amplification. TCRdb's copy holds only in-frame clones and misses some; the assay was immunoSEQ multiplex PCR. V and J calls and clone size are copied from that table; D and trimming were computed from the DNA. The sample lists fewer than 250,000 clones; 83% were seen once. The CDR3 covers 14 residues. With 4 bases clipped from V and 0 bases from J, the junction kept 2 bases outside the gene matches. From germline, CDR1 is SQVTM and CDR2 ANQGSEA. This receptor was obtained from a woman between 35 and 50 years old with active or convalescent COVID-19. The sequencing input was peripheral blood. V usage is TRBV29-1 and J usage is TRBJ1-4; 7 bases agree with TRBD1. CDR3 sequence: CSVAQGSTNEKLFF. The CDR3 nucleotides are TGCAGCGTTGCACAGGGGTCAACTAATGAAAAACTGTTTTTT.